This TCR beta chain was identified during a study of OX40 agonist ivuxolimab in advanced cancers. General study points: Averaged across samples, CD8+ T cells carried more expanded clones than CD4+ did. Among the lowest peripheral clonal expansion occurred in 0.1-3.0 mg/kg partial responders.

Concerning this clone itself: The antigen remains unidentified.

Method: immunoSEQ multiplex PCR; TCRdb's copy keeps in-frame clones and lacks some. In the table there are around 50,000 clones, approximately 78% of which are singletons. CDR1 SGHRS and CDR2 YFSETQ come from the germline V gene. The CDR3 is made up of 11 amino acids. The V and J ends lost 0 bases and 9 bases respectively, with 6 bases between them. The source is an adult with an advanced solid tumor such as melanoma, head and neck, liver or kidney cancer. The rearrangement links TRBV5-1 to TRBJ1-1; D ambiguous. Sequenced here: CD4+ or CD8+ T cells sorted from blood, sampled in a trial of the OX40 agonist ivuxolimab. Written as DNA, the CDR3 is TGCGCCAGCAGCTTGGAAGAGAAAGCTTTCTTT. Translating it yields CASSLEEKAFF.